This T cell receptor beta chain stems from a study of T cell repertoires in cytomegalovirus infection. The wider study: An indication of both CMV infection and matching HLA type came from public TCR beta signatures.

The CDR3 spans 14 residues. V gave up 1 base and J gave up 8 bases, with 14 bases separating them. Germline V gives CDR1 SGHTA, CDR2 FQGNSA. Study outcomes and limitations: Adding up the frequency of public TCR beta families identified people who carried CMV plus the relevant HLA. What dominated the ex vivo response were HLA-C-restricted CMV-specific TCR beta clonotypes.

TCRdb passed the reads through MiXCR, listing each CDR3 protein once. The profile covers around 550,000 distinct CDR3 sequences, with 26% appearing a single time and under 15% taken by the ten largest. About this clonotype: Antigen unknown.

The sequenced sample was PBMCs. The clonotype originates from a human donor in good health (CMV status not recorded). Some clones in this sample may be carry-over from other donors' samples. V is TRBV7-2 and J is TRBJ1-2, with D maybe TRBD1 (5 bases). The CDR3 coding sequence is TGTGCCAGCAGCTTAGAGTTCGGGGCTCGGGGCTACACCTTC. Protein sequence: CASSLEFGARGYTF.